This TCR beta chain stems from a study of cytomegalovirus exposure and HLA in healthy donors. Study background: Samples from HLA-typed donors yielded approximately 80 million unique TCRs in an early data release. Whole-study results and caveats: Sequence variants that were highly shared formed a cluster that was likely a sequencing artifact. Later, an analysis found that common viral pathogens appeared to be linked with several of the most significant clusters.

Comment on this clone: The antigen is undetermined.

Germline CDR1 is KGHSH and CDR2 is LQKENI. V was trimmed by 2 bases and J by 7 bases, leaving 8 bases between them. CDR3 length: 13 amino acids. In the PCR, 60 Vbeta and 13 Jbeta primers were used. Profiled with immunoSEQ multiplex PCR; TCRdb holds only in-frame clones, not every one. The sample has around 100,000 clones, about 77% seen once. This clonotype originated in a young woman in good health and CMV-seropositive. This chain joins TRBV18 and TRBJ1-4; D is uncertain. Sequencing was carried out using PBMCs. The DNA of the CDR3 is TGTGCCAGCTCACCAAGTGAGCGTGAAAAACTGTTTTTT. It is translated as CASSPSEREKLFF.